This T cell receptor beta chain emerged from a study of vaccination effects on CD4 cells after COVID-19. On the study more broadly: Post-vaccination samples were obtained at early and late time points from a few convalescent patients.

The assay was immunoSEQ multiplex PCR, and TCRdb's table has in-frame clones only and misses some. The table lists about 15,000 clones, around 76% of them singletons, with approximately 20% in the top ten. Viral peptide pools were used in the ViraFEST assay to expand antigen-specific CD4+ T cells, and sequencing came afterward. Culture proceeded for 10 days, and CD4+ T cells were then isolated. This individual tested PCR-positive for SARS-CoV-2 infection between March and December 2020. Two-dose vaccination with either BNT162b2 or mRNA-1273 was given to the participants. A few million PBMC were placed in each well, which was supplemented with 10 IU/ml IL-2 and approximately 10 ug/ml peptides. The germline V gene has CDR1 MNHEY and CDR2 SVGAGI. V was pared by 5 bases and J by 6 bases, with 7 bases between. This CDR3 contains 12 residues. On this clone: The target antigen is unknown.

The V gene is TRBV6-5, the J gene TRBJ2-2; D remains unclear. This TCR came from a human donor who had a prior SARS-CoV-2 infection. The starting material was CD4+ T cells from PBMCs cultured with SARS-CoV-2 spike peptides, obtained after COVID-19 vaccination. As DNA, the CDR3 is TGTGCCAGCAGTCGGGTGCCCGGGGAGCTGTTTTTT. Translation: CASSRVPGELFF.